The rows below give T cell receptor beta chains drawn from one sample of a study of blood T cell repertoires in COVID-19. This table comes from immunoSEQ multiplex PCR, and its TCRdb copy is limited to in-frame clones, with some not included. The sample includes some 180,000 clones, 90% of them seen just once. The sequencing input was peripheral blood. The source is a man aged 50 or older with acute or convalescent COVID-19. CDR3s include the opening cysteine and the closing phenylalanine or tryptophan. A D gene is named only where the DNA matches it firmly. Where a row states a size, it is once, few, many or the class of an expanded clone; other rows omit it.

V	size	D	J	CDR3	DNA
TRBV2	few	.	TRBJ2-7	CASSEQVTYEQYF	TGTGCCAGCAGTGAACAGGTGACCTACGAGCAGTACTTC
TRBV11-2	.	.	TRBJ2-1	CASSDGNEQFF	TGTGCCAGCTCCGACGGGAATGAGCAGTTCTTC
TRBV27	.	TRBD1	TRBJ1-1	CASSAYPTGGRTEAFF	TGTGCCAGCAGTGCCTATCCTACAGGGGGAAGGACTGAAGCTTTCTTT
TRBV24-1	.	TRBD1	TRBJ2-1	CATSDPGQGARNEQFF	TGTGCCACCAGTGATCCGGGACAGGGGGCAAGGAATGAGCAGTTCTTC
TRBV7-6	once	.	TRBJ2-2	CASSLGIQQNTGELFF	TGTGCCAGCAGCTTAGGAATACAACAGAACACCGGGGAGCTGTTTTTT
TRBV28	.	TRBD2	TRBJ2-2	CASHDRGGLVGTGELFF	TGTGCCAGCCACGACCGAGGGGGACTAGTGGGCACCGGGGAGCTGTTTTTT
TRBV2	.	TRBD2	TRBJ2-5	CASFTSGGAETQYF	TGTGCCAGCTTTACTAGCGGGGGGGCGGAGACCCAGTACTTC
TRBV2	.	TRBD1	TRBJ2-2	CASTTGVEGELFF	TGTGCCAGCACTACAGGGGTCGAGGGGGAGCTGTTTTTT
TRBV19	few	TRBD1	TRBJ1-5	CASSPRGQGASGLGKQPQHF	TGTGCCAGTAGTCCCCGGGGACAGGGGGCGTCAGGGCTCGGGAAGCAGCCCCAGCATTTT
TRBV2	.	.	TRBJ2-7	CASSSGGAVSYEQYF	TGTGCCAGCAGCTCTGGCGGGGCAGTCTCCTACGAGCAGTACTTC
TRBV10-1	.	TRBD2	TRBJ2-1	CPVEREEPYNEQFF	TGCCCAGTGGAACGGGAGGAGCCCTACAATGAGCAGTTCTTC
TRBV7-2	.	.	TRBJ1-1	CASSLWGLSTEAFF	TGTGCCAGCAGCTTATGGGGGCTTAGCACTGAAGCTTTCTTT
TRBV30	.	TRBD1	TRBJ1-2	CAWTGGYGYTF	TGTGCCTGGACAGGGGGCTATGGCTACACCTTC
TRBV28	.	.	TRBJ1-1	CASSLGQLNTEAFF	TGTGCCAGCAGTTTGGGGCAGTTGAACACTGAAGCTTTCTTT
TRBV7-9	few	.	TRBJ1-4	CASSLDGTGANEKLFF	TGTGCCAGCAGCTTAGACGGTACGGGTGCGAATGAAAAACTGTTTTTT
TRBV7-2	.	.	TRBJ2-2	CASSLYHGSGTGELFF	TGTGCCAGCAGCTTATATCACGGGAGTGGCACCGGGGAGCTGTTTTTT
TRBV10-3	.	.	TRBJ1-5	CAISDGALSQPQHF	TGTGCCATCAGTGATGGGGCTCTATCCCAGCCCCAGCATTTT
TRBV13	.	.	TRBJ2-5	CASSFSSGIQETQYF	TGTGCCAGCAGCTTTTCATCCGGGATTCAAGAGACCCAGTACTTC
TRBV4-1	.	TRBD2	TRBJ2-1	CASSRNSGDHNEQFF	TGCGCCAGCAGCCGGAATAGCGGGGACCACAATGAGCAGTTCTTC
TRBV29-1	.	.	TRBJ2-1	CSISQGRSSYNEQFF	TGCAGCATATCACAGGGACGGAGCTCCTACAATGAGCAGTTCTTC
TRBV7-8	few	.	TRBJ1-2	CASSSAGGASYGYTF	TGTGCCAGCAGCTCCGCCGGGGGGGCGAGTTACGGCTACACCTTC
TRBV5-1	.	.	TRBJ2-5	CASRGLRRAGETQYF	TGCGCCAGCAGGGGCTTAAGGAGGGCAGGAGAGACCCAGTACTTC
TRBV5-4	once	.	TRBJ2-6	CASSLDSSGANVLTF	TGTGCCAGCAGCTTGGACTCTTCCGGGGCCAACGTCCTGACTTTC
TRBV25-1	.	TRBD1	TRBJ2-7	CASSWTGYEQYF	TGTGCCAGCAGTTGGACAGGGTACGAGCAGTACTTC
TRBV30	once	TRBD2	TRBJ2-1	CAWTSGYNEQFF	TGTGCCTGGACTAGCGGATACAATGAGCAGTTCTTC
TRBV9	.	TRBD1	TRBJ2-2	CASSLPRDRGRGGELFF	TGTGCCAGCAGCTTGCCCCGGGACAGGGGGCGAGGCGGGGAGCTGTTTTTT
TRBV9	.	.	TRBJ1-2	CASVGRSGYGYTF	TGTGCCAGCGTCGGGAGGTCAGGCTATGGCTACACCTTC
TRBV9	once	.	TRBJ2-1	CASSVGAGLPEQFF	TGTGCCAGCAGCGTAGGGGCGGGGCTCCCTGAGCAGTTCTTC
TRBV5-1	.	TRBD2	TRBJ2-1	CASSPSTSGVSQFF	TGCGCCAGCAGCCCGTCGACTAGCGGAGTCTCTCAGTTCTTC
TRBV28	.	TRBD1	TRBJ2-2	CASSPGGRTGELFF	TGTGCCAGCAGTCCAGGGGGTCGGACCGGGGAGCTGTTTTTT
TRBV6-6	.	.	TRBJ1-5	CASSYSGGDQPQHF	TGTGCCAGCAGTTACTCGGGTGGAGATCAGCCCCAGCATTTT
TRBV4-3	.	.	TRBJ1-6	CASSRRGNSPLHF	TGCGCCAGCAGCCGCAGGGGTAATTCACCCCTCCACTTT
TRBV2	.	.	TRBJ2-5	CASSEALRAQETQYF	TGTGCCAGCAGTGAAGCGCTGAGGGCCCAAGAGACCCAGTACTTC
TRBV30	.	.	TRBJ1-1	CAWSRGGGGNTEAFF	TGTGCCTGGTCAAGGGGCGGGGGAGGGAACACTGAAGCTTTCTTT
TRBV18	once	.	TRBJ1-4	CASSPPLDGGLKLFF	TGTGCCAGCTCACCACCGCTCGACGGGGGACTGAAACTGTTTTTT
TRBV5-1	.	.	TRBJ2-5	CASSLAGGDMGETQYF	TGCGCCAGCAGCTTGGCCGGCGGGGATATGGGGGAGACCCAGTACTTC
TRBV2	.	TRBD1	TRBJ1-1	CASFRLTGFTEAFF	TGTGCCAGCTTCCGCTTGACAGGGTTCACTGAAGCTTTCTTT
TRBV11-2	.	TRBD2	TRBJ2-1	CASSLPMGREGNEQFF	TGTGCCAGCAGCTTACCGATGGGGCGGGAGGGCAATGAGCAGTTCTTC
TRBV6-5	.	.	TRBJ2-1	CASKRVIGAYNEQFF	TGTGCCAGCAAAAGGGTCATCGGGGCCTACAATGAGCAGTTCTTC
TRBV7-2	.	TRBD1	TRBJ2-7	CASSQHPGQGSEQYF	TGTGCCAGCAGCCAACACCCGGGACAGGGATCCGAGCAGTACTTC
TRBV6-5	.	.	TRBJ1-5	CASRTFGNQPQHF	TGTGCCAGCAGGACTTTTGGCAATCAGCCCCAGCATTTT
TRBV6-2/TRBV6-3	.	.	TRBJ2-3	CASSQQGLGTDTQYF	TGTGCCAGCAGTCAACAGGGTTTAGGCACAGATACGCAGTATTTT
TRBV5-4	.	TRBD1	TRBJ2-1	CASSRKTGNEQFF	TGTGCCAGCAGCCGGAAGACAGGGAATGAGCAGTTCTTC
TRBV5-8	.	.	TRBJ2-7	CASRRQGGIYEQYF	TGTGCCAGCAGAAGGCAGGGGGGAATCTACGAGCAGTACTTC
TRBV14	.	.	TRBJ2-5	CASSHFLTGETQYF	TGTGCCAGCAGCCACTTCTTGACAGGAGAGACCCAGTACTTC
TRBV12-3/TRBV12-4	.	.	TRBJ1-1	CASSARVNTEAFF	TGTGCCAGCAGTGCTCGCGTTAACACTGAAGCTTTCTTT
TRBV2	.	TRBD2	TRBJ2-3	CASSSSGGGTDTQYF	TGTGCCAGCAGTTCAAGCGGGGGCGGCACAGATACGCAGTATTTT
TRBV19	.	.	TRBJ1-5	CASSAGGGQPQHF	TGTGCCAGTAGCGCGGGGGGTGGTCAGCCCCAGCATTTT
TRBV7-8	.	TRBD1	TRBJ2-1	CASSSGGDSSYNEQFF	TGTGCCAGCAGCTCAGGGGGCGACAGCTCCTACAATGAGCAGTTCTTC
TRBV9	once	TRBD1	TRBJ1-4	CASSVETGGREKLFF	TGTGCCAGCAGCGTGGAGACAGGGGGGCGAGAAAAACTGTTTTTT
TRBV6-2/TRBV6-3	.	.	TRBJ2-5	CASSYVQAQETQYF	TGTGCCAGCAGTTACGTACAGGCCCAAGAGACCCAGTACTTC
TRBV5-1	.	.	TRBJ1-4	CASSSASGEKLFF	TGCGCCAGCAGCAGTGCCTCGGGGGAAAAACTGTTTTTT
TRBV21-1	.	.	TRBJ1-5	CASSKGPGQNENQPQHF	TGTGCCAGCAGCAAAGGACCGGGACAGAATGAGAATCAGCCCCAGCATTTT